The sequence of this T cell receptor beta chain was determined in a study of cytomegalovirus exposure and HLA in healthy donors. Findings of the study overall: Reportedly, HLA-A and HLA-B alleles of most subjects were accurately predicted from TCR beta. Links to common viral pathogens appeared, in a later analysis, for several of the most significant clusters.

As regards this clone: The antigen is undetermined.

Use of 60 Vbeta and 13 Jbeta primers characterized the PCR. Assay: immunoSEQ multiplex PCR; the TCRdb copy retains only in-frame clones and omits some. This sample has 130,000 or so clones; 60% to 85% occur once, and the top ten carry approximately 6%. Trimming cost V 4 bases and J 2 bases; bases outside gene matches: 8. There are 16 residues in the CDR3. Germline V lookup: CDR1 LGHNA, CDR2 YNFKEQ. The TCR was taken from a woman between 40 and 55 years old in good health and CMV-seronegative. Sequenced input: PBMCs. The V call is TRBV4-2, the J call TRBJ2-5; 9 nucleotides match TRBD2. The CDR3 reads CASSRLAGSQQETQYF. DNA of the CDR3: TGTGCCAGCAGCCGCCTAGCGGGAAGTCAACAAGAGACCCAGTACTTC.